Below, 18 T cell receptor beta chains from the same sample are listed, as sequenced in a study of blood T cell repertoires in COVID-19 (dated by TCRdb to between 2020 and 2021). Libraries were made using the immunoSEQ multiplex PCR assay. TCRdb holds this immuneACCESS table with in-frame rearrangements only. Some clones are missing; in checked studies, unresolved V genes explain under half, and the rest has no known cause. This sample has approximately 210,000 clones in its table, and 80% to 90% of those were observed once. Around 2% of the sample rests with the top ten. The sequencing input was peripheral blood. These TCRs come from a man aged 25-45 years who had recovered from COVID-19.

The chain has TRBV27 and TRBJ1-2; D unclear. Germline-derived CDR1 and CDR2 are MNHEY and SMNVEV (reference sequence). The germline V and J ends were trimmed by 2 bases and 2 bases, with 9 bases remaining between them. This CDR3 has 14 residues. CDR3 loop: CASSLDARNYGYTF. In DNA, the CDR3 is TGTGCCAGCAGTTTAGATGCCAGGAACTATGGCTACACCTTC.

J is TRBJ1-2 and V is TRBV3-1 (or the pseudogene TRBV3-2); TRBD1 matches 8 bases. V lost 3 bases, J lost 4 bases, and 10 bases stayed unmatched. The CDR3 totals 16 residues. Germline loops: CDR1 LGHDT, CDR2 YNNKEL (reference sequence). CDR3 coding DNA: TGTGCCAGCAGCCATCCCGGACAGGGAATAAGCTATGGCTACACCTTC. It yields the protein CASSHPGQGISYGYTF.

The chain recombines TRBV5-6 with TRBJ1-2; 12 nucleotides line up with TRBD1. Germline V gene sequence: CDR1 SGHDT, CDR2 YYEEEE. Trimming cost V 3 bases and J 5 bases; bases outside gene matches: 8. The CDR3 consists of 16 residues. The CDR3 nucleotides are TGTGCCAGCAGCTGGTTGGGACAGGGGGCGAGGTATGGCTACACCTTC. It codes for CASSWLGQGARYGYTF.

J is TRBJ2-3 and V is TRBV9, with 7 positions matching TRBD2. V shed 0 bases and J 1 base; nucleotides not matched to a gene: 2. Germline CDR1 SGDLS, CDR2 YYNGEE. The CDR3 is 15 residues long. In nucleotides, the CDR3 is TGTGCCAGCAGCGTAGGTCGGGGGGGCACAGATACGCAGTATTTT. Protein product: CASSVGRGGTDTQYF.

This clone was counted only a few times. The chain uses TRBV6-6 and TRBJ1-3; 10 nucleotides align to TRBD1. The junction had 10 bases not matched to a gene; V was cut back by 6 bases and J by 8 bases. This CDR3 comprises 15 residues. From germline, CDR1 is MNHNY and CDR2 SVGAGI (reference sequence). The CDR3 reads CASRAPTGGLDTIYF. CDR3 coding DNA: TGTGCCAGCAGGGCACCGACAGGGGGCCTTGACACCATATATTTT.

The V gene is TRBV7-9, the J gene TRBJ1-1, with D uncertain. The CDR3 is 14 residues long. Per the germline V gene, CDR1 is SEHNR and CDR2 is FQNEAQ (reference sequence). Between the trimmed V and J ends, which lost 3 bases and 5 bases, there was a span of 13 bases. In DNA form, the CDR3 reads TGTGCCAGCAGCTTTGCAGGCCGGCGAACTGAAGCTTTCTTT. Translating it yields CASSFAGRRTEAFF.

This chain connects TRBV9 to TRBJ1-2, with 8 bases matching TRBD1. Germline CDR1 is SGDLS and CDR2 is YYNGEE. The CDR3 has 12 residues. J was trimmed by 10 bases and V by 3 bases; bases with no gene match: 5. The CDR3 loop reads CASSAHRGDYTF. The CDR3 DNA reads TGTGCCAGCAGCGCCCACAGGGGGGACTACACCTTC.

The J gene is TRBJ2-3, the V gene TRBV7-2; D not resolved. The germline V gene has CDR1 SGHTA and CDR2 FQGNSA. With 4 bases removed from V and 4 bases from J, the gap between germline ends came to 9 bases. CDR3 size: 13 residues. CDR3 coding DNA: TGTGCCAGCAGCTCCCCTCCCCCAGATACGCAGTATTTT. It specifies CASSSPPPDTQYF.

The chain links TRBV6-5 to TRBJ2-2; tentatively, D is TRBD1 (6 bases). The germline V gene encodes CDR1 MNHEY and CDR2 SVGAGI. The CDR3 contains 15 residues. Trimming removed 3 bases at V and 7 bases at J, with 15 bases between. The CDR3 spells CASSYNSQGHGELFF. CDR3 bases: TGTGCCAGCAGTTATAATTCCCAGGGGCACGGGGAGCTGTTTTTT.

This clone was seen a handful of times. The chain combines TRBV6-5 with TRBJ2-1; TRBD2 agrees at 9 bases. With V trimmed by 8 bases and J by 7 bases, 12 bases remained unmatched. The CDR3 extends over 15 amino acids. Germline V gene data show CDR1 as MNHEY and CDR2 as SVGAGI. The CDR3 region has the DNA TGTGCCAGCGGGAGCTGGCTAGCGGGGAAGAATGAGCAGTTCTTC. This translates into CASGSWLAGKNEQFF.

This chain joins TRBV7-9 and TRBJ1-5; 7 bases match TRBD1. The germline CDR1 and CDR2 sequences are SEHNR and FQNEAQ (reference sequence). The V and J ends lost 5 bases and 3 bases, in that order; junction bases with no gene match: 4. The CDR3 has 14 residues. This chain's CDR3 is CASSQDRYNQPQHF. CDR3 nucleotides: TGTGCCAGCAGCCAGGACAGGTACAATCAGCCCCAGCATTTT.

J is TRBJ2-7 and V is TRBV10-1, with 8 nucleotides matching TRBD1. Trimming removed 6 bases from V and 3 bases from J; junction bases left unmatched: 10. The CDR3 extends over 15 amino acids. Germline V gene data show CDR1 as WNHNN and CDR2 as SYGVQD (reference sequence). CDR3 coding DNA: TGCGCCAGCAGCAACGGACAGGGAGGAGGCTACGAGCAGTACTTC. It codes for CASSNGQGGGYEQYF.

In DNA, the CDR3 is TGTGCCTGGAGTTCCCTCGGGGATACGCAGTATTTT. Protein product: CAWSSLGDTQYF. V and J are TRBV30 and TRBJ2-3; D ambiguous. Trimming cost V 2 bases and J 6 bases, with 9 bases left between them. CDR1 is GTSNPN, CDR2 SVGIG, per germline (reference sequence). The CDR3 length is 12 residues.

This chain links TRBV29-1 with TRBJ2-1, with 11 positions matching TRBD2. CDR3 size: 15 residues. Germline CDR1 is SQVTM and CDR2 is ANQGSEA. V lost 7 bases and J lost 6; bases outside the gene matches: 11. CDR3 in DNA: TGCAGCGATTATAGCGGGGGGGCATCGTTCAATGAGCAGTTCTTC. Its translation: CSDYSGGASFNEQFF.

The J gene is TRBJ1-2, the V gene TRBV7-9; TRBD1 might be the D (6 bases). The V end was cut by 5 bases, the J end by 8 bases, with 27 bases between. Germline loops: CDR1 SEHNR, CDR2 FQNEAQ (reference sequence). The CDR3 extends over 17 amino acids. The CDR3 nucleotides read TGTGCCAGCAGCCTGCCTTACGGGGGGCGGTTGGATAGCGGCTACACCTTC. Its protein product is CASSLPYGGRLDSGYTF.

The sample holds one count of this clone. This rearrangement joins TRBV12-5 to TRBJ1-2, with 7 bases identical to TRBD1. This CDR3 is built from 15 residues. Trimming took 1 base from V and 0 from J; bases not matched to a gene: 2. CDR1 is LGHNT and CDR2 is FRNRAP in the germline V gene. The CDR3 coding sequence is TGTGCTAGTGGTTTGGCGGGACAGACTAACTATGGCTACACCTTC. Translated: CASGLAGQTNYGYTF. Supplemented by reference TRBV12-5 and TRBJ1-2, the full variable domain reads DARVTQTPRHKVTEMGQEVTMRCQPILGHNTVFWYRQTMMQGLELLAYFRNRAPLDDSGMPKDRFSAEMPDATLATLKIQPSEPRDSAVYFCASGLAGQTNYGYTFGSGTRLTVV.

V gene TRBV24-1 combines with J gene TRBJ2-2; 9 nucleotides agree with TRBD1. With 4 bases clipped from V and 6 bases from J, the junction kept 5 bases outside the gene matches. The CDR3 contains 15 residues. CDR1 and CDR2 from the germline V gene are KGHDR and SFDVKD. The DNA of the CDR3 is TGTGCCACCAGTGACCTCAGACAGGGGGCCGGGGAGCTGTTTTTT. Translation gives CATSDLRQGAGELFF.

This clone occurred a few times. V usage is TRBV5-1 and J usage is TRBJ2-7; 7 bases line up with TRBD1. CDR3 length equals 16 residues. CDR1 SGHRS and CDR2 YFSETQ come from the germline V gene. J gave up 2 bases and V 7 bases, and 15 bases lay outside the gene matches. The DNA for the CDR3 is TGCGCCAGCGGCCTGGCTTTAGACAGGGATCCCTACGAGCAGTACTTC. As protein: CASGLALDRDPYEQYF.